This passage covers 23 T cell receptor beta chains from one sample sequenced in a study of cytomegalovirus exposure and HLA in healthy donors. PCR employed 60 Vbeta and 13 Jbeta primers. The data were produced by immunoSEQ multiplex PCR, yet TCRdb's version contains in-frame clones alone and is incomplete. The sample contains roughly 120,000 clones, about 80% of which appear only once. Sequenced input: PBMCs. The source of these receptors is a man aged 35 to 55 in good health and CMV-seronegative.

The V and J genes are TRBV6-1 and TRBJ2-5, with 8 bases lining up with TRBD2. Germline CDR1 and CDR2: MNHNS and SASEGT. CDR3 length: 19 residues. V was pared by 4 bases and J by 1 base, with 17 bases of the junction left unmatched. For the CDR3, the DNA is TGTGCCAGCAGTGGGGGTTGGCCTAGCGGGCCCCCCTTCCAAGAGACCCAGTACTTC. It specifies CASSGGWPSGPPFQETQYF.

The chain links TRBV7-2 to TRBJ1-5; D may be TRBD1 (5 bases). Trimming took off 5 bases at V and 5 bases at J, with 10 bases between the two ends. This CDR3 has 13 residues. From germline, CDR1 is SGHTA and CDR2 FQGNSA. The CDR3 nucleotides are TGTGCCAGCAGCGTACAGGTAGATCAGCCCCAGCATTTT. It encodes CASSVQVDQPQHF. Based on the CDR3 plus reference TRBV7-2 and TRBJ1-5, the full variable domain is GAGVSQSPSNKVTEKGKDVELRCDPISGHTALYWYRQSLGQGLEFLIYFQGNSAPDKSGLPSDRFSAERTGGSVSTLTIQRTQQEDSAVYLCASSVQVDQPQHFGDGTRLSIL.

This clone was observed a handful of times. The CDR3 DNA sequence: TGTGCCAGCAGGAATAGCGGGGGGCTAACAGATACGCAGTATTTT. Encoded protein: CASRNSGGLTDTQYF. The rearrangement links TRBV2 to TRBJ2-3; 10 positions match TRBD2. Germline V gene sequence: CDR1 SNHLY, CDR2 FYNNEI. Trimming took 6 bases from V and 3 from J; bases not matched to a gene: 6. The CDR3 contains 15 residues.

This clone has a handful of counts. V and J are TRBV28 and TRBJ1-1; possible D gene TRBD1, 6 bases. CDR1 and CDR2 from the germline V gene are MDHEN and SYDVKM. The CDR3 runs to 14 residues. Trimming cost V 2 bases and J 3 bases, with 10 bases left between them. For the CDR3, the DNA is TGTGCCAGCAGTTTACGAACAGGGTACACTGAAGCTTTCTTT. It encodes CASSLRTGYTEAFF.

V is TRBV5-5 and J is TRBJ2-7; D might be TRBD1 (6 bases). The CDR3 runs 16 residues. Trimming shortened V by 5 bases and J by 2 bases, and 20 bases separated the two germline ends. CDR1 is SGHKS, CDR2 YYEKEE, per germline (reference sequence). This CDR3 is CASRLSQGIITYEQYF. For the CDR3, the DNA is TGTGCCAGCAGACTCTCGCAGGGGATTATAACCTACGAGCAGTACTTC.

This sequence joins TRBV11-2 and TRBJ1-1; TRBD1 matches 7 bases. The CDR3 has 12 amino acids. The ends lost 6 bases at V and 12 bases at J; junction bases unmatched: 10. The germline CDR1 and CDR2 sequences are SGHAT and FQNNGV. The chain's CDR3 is CASSRDSGETFF. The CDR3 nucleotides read TGTGCCAGCAGTCGGGACAGTGGGGAGACTTTCTTT.

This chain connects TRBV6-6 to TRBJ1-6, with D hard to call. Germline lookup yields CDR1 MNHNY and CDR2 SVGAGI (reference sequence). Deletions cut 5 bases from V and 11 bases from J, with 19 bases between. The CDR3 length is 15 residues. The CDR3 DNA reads TGTGCCAGCAGTCCCCCGAGTGGGCGCGGGACACCCCTCCACTTT. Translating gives CASSPPSGRGTPLHF.

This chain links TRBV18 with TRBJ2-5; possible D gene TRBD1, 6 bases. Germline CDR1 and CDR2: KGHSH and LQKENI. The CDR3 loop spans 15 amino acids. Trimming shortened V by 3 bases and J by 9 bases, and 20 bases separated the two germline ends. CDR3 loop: CASSPNPQGPSSQYF. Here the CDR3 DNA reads TGTGCCAGCTCACCGAATCCACAGGGCCCCAGTTCCCAGTACTTC.

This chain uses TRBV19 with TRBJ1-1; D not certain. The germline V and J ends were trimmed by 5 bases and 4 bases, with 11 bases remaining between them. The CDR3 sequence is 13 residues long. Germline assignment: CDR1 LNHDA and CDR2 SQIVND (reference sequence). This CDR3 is CASSWEVSTEAFF. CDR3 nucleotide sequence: TGTGCCAGTAGTTGGGAGGTAAGCACTGAAGCTTTCTTT.

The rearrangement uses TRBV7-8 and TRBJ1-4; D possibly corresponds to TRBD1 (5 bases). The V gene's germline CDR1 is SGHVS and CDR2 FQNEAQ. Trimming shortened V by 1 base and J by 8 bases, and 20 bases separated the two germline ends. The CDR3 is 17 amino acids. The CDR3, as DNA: TGTGCCAGCAGCTTAGTCCCAAGGACACAAAACGGGGAAAAACTGTTTTTT. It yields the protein CASSLVPRTQNGEKLFF.

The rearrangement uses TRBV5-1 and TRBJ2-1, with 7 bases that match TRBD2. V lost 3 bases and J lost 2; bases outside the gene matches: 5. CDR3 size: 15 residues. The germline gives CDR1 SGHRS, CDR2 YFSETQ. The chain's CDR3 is CASSSGGGAYNEQFF. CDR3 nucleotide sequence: TGCGCCAGCAGCTCGGGGGGAGGCGCCTACAATGAGCAGTTCTTC.

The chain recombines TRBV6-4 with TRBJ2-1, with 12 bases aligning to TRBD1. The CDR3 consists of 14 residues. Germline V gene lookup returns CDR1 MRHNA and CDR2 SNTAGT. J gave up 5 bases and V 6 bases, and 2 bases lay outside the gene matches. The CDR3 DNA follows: TGTGCCAGCAGAGGGACAGGGGGCCACAATGAGCAGTTCTTC. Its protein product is CASRGTGGHNEQFF.

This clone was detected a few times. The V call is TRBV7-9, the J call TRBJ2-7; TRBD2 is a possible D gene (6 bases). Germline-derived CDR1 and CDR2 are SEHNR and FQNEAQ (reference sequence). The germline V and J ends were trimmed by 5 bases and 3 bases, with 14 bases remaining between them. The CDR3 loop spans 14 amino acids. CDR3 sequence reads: CASSDREMIYEQYF. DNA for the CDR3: TGTGCCAGCAGCGACCGGGAGATGATCTACGAGCAGTACTTC.

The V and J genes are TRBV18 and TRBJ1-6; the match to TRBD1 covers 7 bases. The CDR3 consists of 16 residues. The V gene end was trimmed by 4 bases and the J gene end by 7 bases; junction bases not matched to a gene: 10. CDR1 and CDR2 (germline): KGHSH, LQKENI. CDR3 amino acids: CASSQSGTALNSPLHF. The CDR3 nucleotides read TGTGCCAGCTCACAGTCCGGGACAGCACTAAATTCACCCCTCCACTTT.

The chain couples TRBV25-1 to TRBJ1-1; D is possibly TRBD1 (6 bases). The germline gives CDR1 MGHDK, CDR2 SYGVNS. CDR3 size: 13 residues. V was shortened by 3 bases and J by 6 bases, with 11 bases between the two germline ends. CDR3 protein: CASSDLGQSEAFF. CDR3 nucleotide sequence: TGTGCCAGCAGTGACTTAGGACAGTCTGAAGCTTTCTTT.

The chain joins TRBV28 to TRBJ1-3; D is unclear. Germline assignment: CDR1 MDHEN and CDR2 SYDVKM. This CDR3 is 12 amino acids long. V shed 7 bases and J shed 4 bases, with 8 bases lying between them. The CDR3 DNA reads TGTGCCAGCACCTTGAGCGGAAACACCATATATTTT. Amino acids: CASTLSGNTIYF.

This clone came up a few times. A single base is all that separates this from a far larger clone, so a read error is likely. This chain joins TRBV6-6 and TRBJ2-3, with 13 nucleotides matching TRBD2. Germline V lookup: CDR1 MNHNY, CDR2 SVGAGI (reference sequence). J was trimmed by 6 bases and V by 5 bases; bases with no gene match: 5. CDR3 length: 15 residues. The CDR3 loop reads CASSGSTSGGDTQYF. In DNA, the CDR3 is TGTGCCAGCAGTGGCTCGACTAGCGGGGGGGATACGCAGTATTTT.

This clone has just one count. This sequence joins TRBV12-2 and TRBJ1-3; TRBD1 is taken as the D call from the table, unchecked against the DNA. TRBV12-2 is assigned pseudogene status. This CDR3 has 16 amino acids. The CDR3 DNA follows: TGTGCAAGTCGCTTGACGGGACAGGACACTGGAAACACCATATATTTT. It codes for CASRLTGQDTGNTIYF.

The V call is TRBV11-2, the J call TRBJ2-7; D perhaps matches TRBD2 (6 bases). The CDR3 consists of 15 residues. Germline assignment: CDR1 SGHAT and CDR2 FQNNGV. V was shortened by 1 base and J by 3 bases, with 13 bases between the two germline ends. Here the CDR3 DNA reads TGTGCCAGCAGCTTAGCCGCGGGGCCGGGCTACGAGCAGTACTTC. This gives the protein CASSLAAGPGYEQYF.

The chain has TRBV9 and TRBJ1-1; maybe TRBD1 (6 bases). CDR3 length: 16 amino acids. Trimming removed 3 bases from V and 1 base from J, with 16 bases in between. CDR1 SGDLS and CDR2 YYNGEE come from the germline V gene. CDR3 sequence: CASSADVGAGNTEAFF. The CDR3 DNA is TGTGCCAGCAGCGCTGATGTGGGGGCGGGGAACACTGAAGCTTTCTTT.

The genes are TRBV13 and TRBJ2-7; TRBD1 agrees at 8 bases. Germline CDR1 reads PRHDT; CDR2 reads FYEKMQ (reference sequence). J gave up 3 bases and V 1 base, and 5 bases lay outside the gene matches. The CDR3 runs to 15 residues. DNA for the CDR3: TGTGCCAGCAGCTTAGTAGGCAGGGGGCTCTACGAGCAGTACTTC. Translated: CASSLVGRGLYEQYF.

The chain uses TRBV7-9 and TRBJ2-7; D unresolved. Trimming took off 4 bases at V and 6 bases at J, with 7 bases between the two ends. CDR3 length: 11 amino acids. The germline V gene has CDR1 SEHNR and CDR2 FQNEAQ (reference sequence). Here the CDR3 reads CASSSIIEQYF. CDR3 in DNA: TGTGCCAGCAGCTCTATCATCGAGCAGTACTTC. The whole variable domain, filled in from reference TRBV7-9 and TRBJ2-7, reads DTGVSQNPRHKITKRGQNVTFRCDPISEHNRLYWYRQTLGQGPEFLTYFQNEAQLEKSRLLSDRFSAERPKGSFSTLEIQRTEQGDSAMYLCASSSIIEQYFGPGTRLTVT.

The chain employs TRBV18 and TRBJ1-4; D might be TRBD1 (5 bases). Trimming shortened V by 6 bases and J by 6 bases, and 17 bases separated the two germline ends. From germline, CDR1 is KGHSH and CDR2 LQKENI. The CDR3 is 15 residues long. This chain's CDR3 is CASSLSGAGDEKLFF. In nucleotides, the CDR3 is TGTGCCAGCTCCCTCTCTGGGGCGGGGGATGAAAAACTGTTTTTT.